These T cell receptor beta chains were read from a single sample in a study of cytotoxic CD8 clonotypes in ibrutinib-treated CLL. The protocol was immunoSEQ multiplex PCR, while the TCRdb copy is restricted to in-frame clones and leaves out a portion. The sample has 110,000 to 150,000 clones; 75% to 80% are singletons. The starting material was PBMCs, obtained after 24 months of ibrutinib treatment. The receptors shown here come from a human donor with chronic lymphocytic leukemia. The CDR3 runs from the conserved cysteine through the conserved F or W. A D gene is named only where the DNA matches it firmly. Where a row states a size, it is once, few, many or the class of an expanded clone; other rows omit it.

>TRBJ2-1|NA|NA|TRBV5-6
TGTGCCAGCAGCCCCGGACCCAGGGATGAGCAGTTCTTC
CASSPGPRDEQFF
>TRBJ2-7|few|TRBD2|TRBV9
TGTGCCAGCAGCGTAGGACTAGCGGGAGGCGAGCAGTACTTC
CASSVGLAGGEQYF
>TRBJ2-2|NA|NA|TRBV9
TGTGCCAGCAGCCTCCCGGGAGTAACTGGCGGGGAGCTGTTTTTT
CASSLPGVTGGELFF
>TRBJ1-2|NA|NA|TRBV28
TGTGCCAGCAGTTTGGACAGTCTCTATGGCTACACCTTC
CASSLDSLYGYTF
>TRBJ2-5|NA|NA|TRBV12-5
TGTGCTAGTGGTTTGGAGGAGACCCAGTACTTC
CASGLEETQYF
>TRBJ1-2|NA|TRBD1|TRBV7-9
TGTGCCAGCAGCCCCAGGGGGGGGCAGGGCTATGGCTACACCTTC
CASSPRGGQGYGYTF
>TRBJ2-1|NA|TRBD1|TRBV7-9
TGTGCCAGCAGCTTAGGGACAGGGTTTAGTTACAATGAGCAGTTCTTC
CASSLGTGFSYNEQFF
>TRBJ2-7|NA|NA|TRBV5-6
TGTGCCAGCAGCTTGGGGCCGTTCGGCTACGAGCAGTACTTC
CASSLGPFGYEQYF
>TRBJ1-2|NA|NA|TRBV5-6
TGTGCCAGCAGCACCCCGGACGGCGGTGGGGGCTATGGCTACACCTTC
CASSTPDGGGGYGYTF
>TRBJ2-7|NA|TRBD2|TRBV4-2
TGTGCCAGCACCCTACGGGCGGGAGAGTACGAGCAGTACTTC
CASTLRAGEYEQYF
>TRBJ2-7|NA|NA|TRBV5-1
TGCGCCAGCAGCTTGGGCCGCTTTGACGGGGAGCAGTACTTC
CASSLGRFDGEQYF
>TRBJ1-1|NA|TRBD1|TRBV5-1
TGCGCCAGCAGCTCTCTGGGGACAGCCAACACTGAAGCTTTCTTT
CASSSLGTANTEAFF
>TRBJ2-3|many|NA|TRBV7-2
TGTGCCAGCAGCTTATTCCCCGAGTGGTATTTT
CASSLFPEWYF
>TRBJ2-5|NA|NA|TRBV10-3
TGTGCCATCAGTGGGGGGCAACAAGAGACCCAGTACTTC
CAISGGQQETQYF
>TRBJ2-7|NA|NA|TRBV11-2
TGTGCCAGCAGCCCGTGGGGGTCCAACTACGAGCAGTACTTC
CASSPWGSNYEQYF
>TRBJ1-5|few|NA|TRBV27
TGTGCCAGCAGTTTATGGTGGTCGGGCAATCAGCCCCAGCATTTT
CASSLWWSGNQPQHF
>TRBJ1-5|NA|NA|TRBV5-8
TGTGCCAGCAGCCCCATACAGCCCCAGCATTTT
CASSPIQPQHF
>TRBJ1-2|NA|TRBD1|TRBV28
TGTGCCAGCAGTGGACAGGGGAATGGCTACACCTTC
CASSGQGNGYTF
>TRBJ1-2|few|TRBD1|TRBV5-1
TGCGCCAGCAGCTTGGGAGGGACAGCTAGTGGCTACACCTTC
CASSLGGTASGYTF
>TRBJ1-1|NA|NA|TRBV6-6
TGTGCAGGGCAACGGGACACTGAAGCTTTCTTT
CAGQRDTEAFF
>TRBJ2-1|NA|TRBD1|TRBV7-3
TGTGCCAGCAGTTCCGGGACAGGGGCCTACAATGAGCAGTTCTTC
CASSSGTGAYNEQFF
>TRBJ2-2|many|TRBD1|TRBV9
TGTGCCAGCAGCGTAGTTCCGGGACAGGGGGTCGCCGGGGAGCTGTTTTTT
CASSVVPGQGVAGELFF
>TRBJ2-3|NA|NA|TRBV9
TGTGCCAGCAGCGTAGGTAGCGGAAGCACAGATACGCAGTATTTT
CASSVGSGSTDTQYF
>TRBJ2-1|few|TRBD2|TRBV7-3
TGTGCCAGCAGCCCAAAGGGGGGACTAGCGGGAGGCGACAATGAGCAGTTCTTC
CASSPKGGLAGGDNEQFF
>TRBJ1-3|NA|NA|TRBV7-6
TGTGCCAGCAGCTTAATGGGCAGCGGCTCTGGAAACACCATATATTTT
CASSLMGSGSGNTIYF
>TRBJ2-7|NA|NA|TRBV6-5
TGTGCCAGCCGAAGGGACTACAGGGTAGGGGAGCAGTACTTC
CASRRDYRVGEQYF
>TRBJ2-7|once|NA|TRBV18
TGTGCCAGCTCACCAGGGGGCGGGGCCTCCTACGAGCAGTACTTC
CASSPGGGASYEQYF
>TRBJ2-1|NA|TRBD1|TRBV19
TGTGCCAGTAGACCCCCCCCTGGGGCAGGGGGCGGTGAGCAGTTCTTC
CASRPPPGAGGGEQFF
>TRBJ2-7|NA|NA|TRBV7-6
TGTGCCAGCAGCCCGGGACCCCACTACGAGCAGTACTTC
CASSPGPHYEQYF
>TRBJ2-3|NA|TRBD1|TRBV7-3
TGTGCCAGCAGCTTAGGGACAGGGGATTCAGATACGCAGTATTTT
CASSLGTGDSDTQYF
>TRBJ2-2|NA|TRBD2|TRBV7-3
TGTGCCAGCACCCCGACTAGCGGGGGGACGAACACCGGGGAGCTGTTTTTT
CASTPTSGGTNTGELFF
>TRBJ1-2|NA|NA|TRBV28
TGTGCCAGCAGTTCCCGGGACATCCGTGGCTACACCTTC
CASSSRDIRGYTF
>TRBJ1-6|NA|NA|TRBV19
TGTGCCACCCGCGGGACCCATAATTCACCCCTCCACTTT
CATRGTHNSPLHF
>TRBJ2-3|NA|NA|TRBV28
TGTGCCAGCAGCCGAGGGTTGGGGGCAGATACGCAGTATTTT
CASSRGLGADTQYF
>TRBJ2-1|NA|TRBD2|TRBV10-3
TGTGCCATCACCCGCGGTAGCGGGAGTCGGGGCAATGAGCAGTTCTTC
CAITRGSGSRGNEQFF
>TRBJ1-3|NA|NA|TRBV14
TGTGCCAGCAGCCAAGTAAGGGTGGTGAGCTCTGGAAACACCATATATTTT
CASSQVRVVSSGNTIYF
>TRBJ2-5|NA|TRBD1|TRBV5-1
TGCGCCAGCAGCACGGGACAGGGGCCCCAAGAGACCCAGTACTTC
CASSTGQGPQETQYF
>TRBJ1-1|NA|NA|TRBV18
TGTGCCACTCAACGATTGGACACTGAAGCTTTCTTT
CATQRLDTEAFF
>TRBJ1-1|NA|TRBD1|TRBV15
TGTGCCACCAGCAGCCTCCGGACAGGACCCAAAGCTTTCTTT
CATSSLRTGPKAFF
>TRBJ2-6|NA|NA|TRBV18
TGTGCCAGCTCCCGCGGCGGGACCTTCGCTGGGGCCAACGTCCTGACTTTC
CASSRGGTFAGANVLTF
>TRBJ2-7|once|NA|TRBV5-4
TGTGCCAGCAGCTTGGTCGGCTACGAGCAGTACTTC
CASSLVGYEQYF
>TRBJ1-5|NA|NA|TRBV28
TGTGCCAGCAGTTTCCCCGATCAGCCCCAGCATTTT
CASSFPDQPQHF
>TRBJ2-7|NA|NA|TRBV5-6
TGTGCCAGCAGCCCCCGATACGGGACCCCCTACGAGCAGTACTTC
CASSPRYGTPYEQYF